The following is a T cell receptor beta chain sequence with its context. What it binds is unknown. Trimming shortened V by 4 bases and J by 4 bases, and 12 bases separated the two germline ends. Looked up from germline, CDR1 is MNHNY and CDR2 is SVGAGI (reference sequence). This CDR3 contains 14 residues. PCR involved 60 Vbeta and 13 Jbeta primers. Sequenced by immunoSEQ multiplex PCR; TCRdb stores in-frame clones only, minus some. The sample carries approximately 150,000 clones, over 65% recorded once. The sample comes from a study of cytomegalovirus exposure and HLA in healthy donors. Whole-study findings and limits: Listed as cytomegalovirus-associated were about 160 TCR beta chains.

Input material: PBMCs. The J gene is TRBJ2-3, the V gene TRBV6-6; tentative D call: TRBD1 (6 bases). This TCR was sampled from a middle-aged woman in good health and CMV-seropositive. The CDR3 DNA follows: TGTGCCAGCAGTTGGGCAGGGGCTGCAGATACGCAGTATTTT. Translated, it gives CASSWAGAADTQYF.